This TCR beta chain was sequenced for a study of OX40 agonist ivuxolimab in advanced cancers. Study-wide context: Patients were given ivuxolimab, an antibody that agonizes OX40 (CD134). Patients with prior anti-PD-1, anti-PD-L1 or anti-CTLA-4 therapy were eligible; less than 50% had some. Partial responses were recorded for three patients, including one with hepatocellular carcinoma and two with cutaneous melanoma.

The table came from immunoSEQ multiplex PCR; TCRdb's copy has only in-frame clones and leaves some out. This table holds some 75,000 clones, 85% to 90% found once. Germline CDR1 and CDR2: SGHDN and FVKESK. Trimming shortened V by 3 bases and J by 0 bases, and 14 bases separated the two germline ends. This CDR3 spans 17 amino acids. Blood sampling was done at baseline, cycle 4 day 1, and cycle 7 day 1. This clone was observed once. The chain uses TRBV14 and TRBJ1-4; a weak D match, TRBD1 (6 bases). The specimen was CD4+ or CD8+ T cells sorted from blood, collected in a trial of the OX40 agonist ivuxolimab. The TCR originated in an adult with an advanced solid tumor such as melanoma, head and neck, liver or kidney cancer. CDR3 sequence reads: CASSHDRYFATNEKLFF. As DNA, the CDR3 is TGTGCCAGCAGCCACGACAGGTACTTTGCAACTAATGAAAAACTGTTTTTT.